This T cell receptor (beta chain) was captured in a study of regulatory T cells in long-lasting Graves disease. Arm-PCR of CDR3 regions and iRepertoire HTBI primers were the basis on which TCR beta libraries were built. TCRdb passed the multiplex PCR reads through MiXCR, listing each CDR3 protein once. The sample has around 420,000 distinct CDR3 sequences, less than 20% seen once; the top ten hold approximately 21%. CDR3 size: 14 residues. Trimming cost V 3 bases and J 6 bases; bases outside gene matches: 7. Germline CDR1 is LGHDT and CDR2 is YNNKEL (reference sequence). This clonotype was found many times. Described time point: newly diagnosed GD, antithyroid drugs for less than 3 months. RNA isolated from PBMCs was used to make the TCR library.

The sequencing used peripheral blood mononuclear cells (PBMCs), collected at new diagnosis, from a patient treated with antithyroid drugs. V and J are TRBV3-1 and TRBJ2-7; 8 positions agree with TRBD1. The TCR was taken from a female donor with Graves disease. The CDR3: CASSHRTGWSEQYF. The CDR3, as DNA: TGTGCCAGCAGCCACAGGACAGGGTGGAGCGAGCAGTACTTC.